The 27 T cell receptor beta chains presented below share a single source sample, sequenced in a study of OX40 agonist ivuxolimab in advanced cancers. The data were produced by immunoSEQ multiplex PCR, yet TCRdb's version contains in-frame clones alone and is incomplete. Of 60,000 to 75,000 clones in the sample, about 90% are singletons; the top ten hold about 4%. The material was CD4+ or CD8+ T cells sorted from blood, obtained in a trial of the OX40 agonist ivuxolimab. The receptors were sampled from an adult with an advanced solid tumor such as melanoma, head and neck, liver or kidney cancer.

The chain couples TRBV4-3 to TRBJ1-2; the match to TRBD1 covers 9 bases. Trimming at V came to 3 bases and at J to 4 bases, leaving 6 bases not matched to a gene. The CDR3 is 15 amino acids. Germline V lookup: CDR1 LGHNA, CDR2 YSLEER. Here the CDR3 reads CASSQGQGNVYGYTF. The CDR3, as DNA: TGCGCCAGCAGCCAGGGACAGGGTAATGTCTATGGCTACACCTTC.

This chain connects TRBV10-3 to TRBJ1-5, with a tentative D call TRBD1 (5 bases). Looked up from germline, CDR1 is ENHRY and CDR2 is SYGVKD. Trimming left V 6 bases short and J 0 bases short, with 9 bases between. The CDR3 runs to 14 residues. The CDR3: CAISRTTSNQPQHF. The CDR3, as DNA: TGTGCCATCAGCAGGACAACTAGCAATCAGCCCCAGCATTTT.

The chain carries TRBV4-1 and TRBJ2-7; tentative D call: TRBD2 (5 bases). Deletions cut 0 bases from V and 3 bases from J, with 15 bases between. The CDR3 runs to 16 residues. From germline, CDR1 is MGHRA and CDR2 YSYEKL. The CDR3 spells CASSQEGPSRNYEQYF. As DNA, the CDR3 is TGCGCCAGCAGCCAAGAAGGTCCTAGCCGAAACTACGAGCAGTACTTC.

CDR3 coding DNA: TGTGCCAGCAGTTTGTTTCCGGACAGGGGCAATGGCGCCAGAGAGACCCAGTACTTC. This gives the protein CASSLFPDRGNGARETQYF. The chain uses TRBV27 and TRBJ2-5, with 9 bases fitting TRBD1. This CDR3 is 19 amino acids long. Losses at the gene ends were 3 bases for V and 4 bases for J; bases not matched to a gene: 18. Germline V lookup: CDR1 MNHEY, CDR2 SMNVEV (reference sequence).

CDR3: CASSLSQAELSYEQYF. The CDR3 DNA sequence: TGTGCCAGCAGTTTATCGCAGGCGGAATTATCTTACGAGCAGTACTTC. The chain combines TRBV27 with TRBJ2-7; D not resolved. Germline assignment: CDR1 MNHEY and CDR2 SMNVEV (reference sequence). The CDR3 extends over 16 amino acids. V lost 0 bases to trimming and J lost 4 bases, with 16 bases between them.

The V gene is TRBV29-1, the J gene TRBJ2-1; 10 bases fit TRBD2. Unmatched junction bases numbered 5, after V lost 7 bases and J lost 2 bases. This CDR3 spans 14 amino acids. The germline V gene encodes CDR1 SQVTM and CDR2 ANQGSEA. The CDR3 sequence: CSDTGLAAYNEQFF. In nucleotides, the CDR3 is TGCAGCGATACCGGACTAGCGGCCTACAATGAGCAGTTCTTC.

The J gene is TRBJ2-3, the V gene TRBV28; D tentatively fits TRBD1 or TRBD2 (5 bases each). Germline V lookup: CDR1 MDHEN, CDR2 SYDVKM. This CDR3 has 14 amino acids. Trimming shortened V by 8 bases and J by 0 bases, and 12 bases separated the two germline ends. The CDR3 loop is CASGGVPSTDTQYF. CDR3 in DNA: TGTGCCAGCGGGGGAGTTCCTAGCACAGATACGCAGTATTTT.

The table lists this clone with a count of one. The J gene is TRBJ2-7, the V gene TRBV9; perhaps D is TRBD1 or TRBD2 (6 bases each). V was clipped by 4 bases and J by 6 bases, with 14 bases between them. The CDR3 covers 13 residues. Germline V gene data show CDR1 as SGDLS and CDR2 as YYNGEE. CDR3 amino acids: CASSPTGRSEQYF. CDR3 DNA sequence: TGTGCCAGCAGCCCCACAGGGAGGAGCGAGCAGTACTTC.

The chain has TRBV4-1 and TRBJ2-5; 11 bases are shared with TRBD2. This CDR3 is 16 amino acids long. V was pared by 1 base and J by 1 base, with 2 bases of the junction left unmatched. Per germline, CDR1 MGHRA and CDR2 YSYEKL. The CDR3 is CASSQGLAGPQETQYF. The CDR3 DNA sequence: TGCGCCAGCAGCCAAGGACTAGCGGGACCCCAAGAGACCCAGTACTTC.

The rearrangement uses TRBV30 and TRBJ2-3, with D perhaps TRBD1 (6 bases). Germline V gene sequence: CDR1 GTSNPN, CDR2 SVGIG (reference sequence). There are 13 residues in the CDR3. V lost 5 bases and J 1 base, leaving 10 bases between the germline ends. CDR3 in amino acids: CAWDRTGTDTQYF. The CDR3 coding sequence is TGTGCCTGGGACAGGACCGGCACAGATACGCAGTATTTT.

J is TRBJ1-3 and V is TRBV2; possibly TRBD1 for D (5 bases). V was clipped by 6 bases and J by 3 bases, with 15 bases between them. This CDR3 has 15 amino acids. Germline assignment: CDR1 SNHLY and CDR2 FYNNEI. The DNA of the CDR3 is TGTGCCAGCAGGGCGGCAGGGACGTATGGAAACACCATATATTTT. Translation gives CASRAAGTYGNTIYF.

The J gene is TRBJ2-1, the V gene TRBV6-1; D unresolved. The CDR3 runs to 13 residues. Trimming stripped 1 base from V and 4 bases from J, with 5 bases between. From germline, CDR1 is MNHNS and CDR2 SASEGT. The DNA of the CDR3 is TGTGCCAGCAGTGAAGGCCTATACAATGAGCAGTTCTTC. It specifies CASSEGLYNEQFF.

The rearrangement joins TRBV19 to TRBJ1-1; D gene unclear. The CDR3 is made up of 15 amino acids. V was clipped by 0 bases and J by 1 base, with 9 bases between them. Germline V gene sequence: CDR1 LNHDA, CDR2 SQIVND (reference sequence). This CDR3 reads CASSIDEVSNTEAFF. CDR3 nucleotide sequence: TGTGCCAGTAGTATAGATGAGGTCTCGAACACTGAAGCTTTCTTT. The full variable domain, its missing parts supplied by reference TRBV19 and TRBJ1-1, is DGGITQSPKYLFRKEGQNVTLSCEQNLNHDAMYWYRQDPGQGLRLIYYSQIVNDFQKGDIAEGYSVSREKKESFPLTVTSAQKNPTAFYLCASSIDEVSNTEAFFGQGTRLTVV.

A single count supports this clone. The chain uses TRBV13 and TRBJ1-2; 7 bases fit TRBD1. This CDR3 has 14 amino acids. Germline V gene lookup returns CDR1 PRHDT and CDR2 FYEKMQ (reference sequence). Losses at the gene ends were 4 bases for V and 6 bases for J; bases not matched to a gene: 8. The CDR3 loop reads CASSSQTGANGYTF. The DNA for the CDR3 is TGTGCCAGCAGCTCCCAAACAGGGGCCAATGGCTACACCTTC.

This chain joins TRBV7-6 and TRBJ2-1; the match to TRBD2 covers 11 bases. The CDR3 totals 17 residues. Germline assignment: CDR1 SGHVS and CDR2 FNYEAQ. V was pared by 5 bases and J by 1 base, with 7 bases of the junction left unmatched. CDR3 in amino acids: CASSLLLAGASYNEQFF. The CDR3, as DNA: TGTGCCAGCAGCCTTTTACTAGCGGGAGCATCCTACAATGAGCAGTTCTTC.

V and J are TRBV5-1 and TRBJ1-1; TRBD1 aligns across 8 bases. Germline V gene sequence: CDR1 SGHRS, CDR2 YFSETQ. V lost 4 bases, J lost 4 bases, and 6 bases stayed unmatched. The CDR3 is 14 residues long. The CDR3 loop is CASSLGQGSTEAFF. The CDR3, as DNA: TGCGCCAGCAGCCTCGGACAGGGAAGCACTGAAGCTTTCTTT.

This chain uses TRBV12-5 with TRBJ1-1; D is possibly TRBD1 (5 bases). This CDR3 contains 12 residues. Trimming pared 1 base from V and 8 bases from J, leaving 8 bases between. Germline V gene sequence: CDR1 LGHNT, CDR2 FRNRAP. As DNA, the CDR3 is TGTGCTAGTGGTTTGGCCGGGGCGGAAGCTTTCTTT. Its protein is CASGLAGAEAFF.

The chain links TRBV9 to TRBJ2-3; 9 bases line up with TRBD2. Germline loops: CDR1 SGDLS, CDR2 YYNGEE. V shed 4 bases and J 4 bases; nucleotides not matched to a gene: 19. The CDR3 totals 19 residues. As DNA, the CDR3 is TGTGCCAGCAGCCCAACCCTCAAACCTAGCGGGACCTCGGCAGATACGCAGTATTTT. This gives the protein CASSPTLKPSGTSADTQYF.

V and J are TRBV6-5 and TRBJ2-1; D perhaps matches TRBD2 (5 bases). V lost 0 bases, J lost 8 bases, and 17 bases lay in between. Germline V gene lookup returns CDR1 MNHEY and CDR2 SVGAGI. This CDR3 spans 16 amino acids. In nucleotides, the CDR3 is TGTGCCAGCAGTTACTCGGTCGGGGAGTTCGGAGATGAGCAGTTCTTC. Amino acids: CASSYSVGEFGDEQFF.

This chain links TRBV4-3 with TRBJ2-7, with 11 bases lining up with TRBD2. Germline values: CDR1 LGHNA, CDR2 YSLEER. The CDR3 has 18 amino acids. Unmatched junction bases numbered 10, after V lost 0 bases and J lost 3 bases. The DNA of the CDR3 is TGCGCCAGCAGCCAAGAAGCGGTTAGCGGGAGGGTTGACTACGAGCAGTACTTC. Translation gives CASSQEAVSGRVDYEQYF.

The V gene is TRBV28, the J gene TRBJ2-2; D uncertain. This CDR3 has 13 amino acids. CDR1 and CDR2 from the germline V gene are MDHEN and SYDVKM. Between the trimmed V and J ends, which lost 1 base and 6 bases, there was a span of 6 bases. In DNA form, the CDR3 reads TGTGCCAGCAGTTTATCCCCGGCCGGGGAGCTGTTTTTT. Translated: CASSLSPAGELFF.

The rearrangement joins TRBV7-6 to TRBJ2-7, with D unclear. V lost 2 bases, J lost 5 bases, and 10 bases lay in between. The germline gives CDR1 SGHVS, CDR2 FNYEAQ. The CDR3 spans 13 residues. This CDR3 is CASSLPPENEQYF. CDR3 coding DNA: TGTGCCAGCAGCTTACCCCCGGAAAACGAGCAGTACTTC.

V is TRBV4-1 and J is TRBJ2-1; D may be TRBD1 (6 bases). Trimming pared 2 bases from V and 0 bases from J, leaving 8 bases between. CDR1 is MGHRA, CDR2 YSYEKL, per germline. The CDR3 contains 15 residues. CDR3 bases: TGCGCCAGCAGCCAACAGGACAGCTCCTACAATGAGCAGTTCTTC. Translation: CASSQQDSSYNEQFF.

This rearrangement joins TRBV27 to TRBJ1-6, with 7 bases matching TRBD1. This CDR3 has 18 residues. Trimming at V came to 4 bases and at J to 0 bases, leaving 9 bases not matched to a gene. Per germline, CDR1 MNHEY and CDR2 SMNVEV (reference sequence). Here the CDR3 reads CASSWGTQGPSYNSPLHF. The CDR3 DNA follows: TGTGCCAGCAGTTGGGGGACACAGGGGCCCTCCTATAATTCACCCCTCCACTTT.

This chain links TRBV7-6 with TRBJ2-1, with D maybe TRBD2 (5 bases). Trimming pared 1 base from V and 8 bases from J, leaving 9 bases between. In germline, CDR1 is SGHVS, CDR2 FNYEAQ. The CDR3 totals 13 residues. The CDR3 sequence: CASSLEGGYEQFF. CDR3 in DNA: TGTGCCAGCAGCTTAGAAGGAGGATATGAGCAGTTCTTC.

The chain recombines TRBV4-3 with TRBJ1-5; D is perhaps TRBD1 (6 bases). CDR3 length equals 14 residues. Trimming took off 1 base at V and 6 bases at J, with 10 bases between the two ends. The germline V gene has CDR1 LGHNA and CDR2 YSLEER. The CDR3 spells CASSQGRGSQPQHF. The CDR3 DNA is TGCGCCAGCAGCCAAGGCAGGGGCAGTCAGCCCCAGCATTTT.

This chain uses TRBV20-1 with TRBJ2-7; D uncertain. This CDR3 is 10 amino acids long. CDR1 DFQATT and CDR2 SNEGSKA come from the germline V gene (reference sequence). Trimming cost V 6 bases and J 7 bases, with 10 bases left between them. The CDR3 bases are TGCAGTGCCCAAATGGAAGAGCAGTACGTC. Amino acids: CSAQMEEQYV.